This T cell receptor (beta chain) was captured in a study of cytomegalovirus exposure and HLA in healthy donors (dated by TCRdb to 2016 to 2017). Regarding the study in general: In an earlier analysis of approximately 500 of the donors, about 260 Gb of sequence data and some 100 million unique TCR beta sequences from 150 million to 200 million T cells were reported. The genetic ancestry cluster associated with self-reported Caucasian donors included over 65% of the 398 genotyped donors. An earlier analysis of roughly 580 of the donors used high-throughput TCR beta sequencing to judge whether each TCR beta V gene segment behaved as functional or pseudogenic. In addition to the first cohort of roughly 700 subjects, a separate validation cohort of approximately 120 different subjects was used. Roughly 5 DR-DQ haplotypes were treated as single units for association and clustering because of strong linkage in the cohort. Across some 400 genotyped donors of the cohort, an average of approximately 200,000 unique TCR beta nucleotide sequences per donor were sequenced, and roughly a sixth of those sequences were non-productive. To predict cytomegalovirus infection status, the study brought together high-throughput TCR immunosequencing, statistical association of individual TCRs with disease status, and machine learning. The number of donors typed differed by locus, with 629-630 for A, B, C, DRB1 and DQB1, 522 for DQA1, 606 for DPA1, and some 440 for DPB1. Every repertoire in the discovery cohort had been generated on one and the same sequencing platform. Alongside the repertoire data, information on donor age, sex, ethnicity and CMV serostatus was compiled. The later analysis used no new phenotypic data to find candidate immune exposures, relying instead on TCR beta sequences and their occurrence across donors. An early release covering roughly 600 HLA-typed donors comprised about 290 gigabases of sequencing data and approximately 80 million unique TCR sequences. The study aimed to test whether cataloging public T cell receptors could reveal signatures of past pathogen exposure. A later analysis re-analyzed previously published TCR beta repertoires from approximately 670 donors and added high-resolution HLA genotyping to study TCR occurrence patterns. HLA typing included class I and class II loci at four-digit resolution. The T cell repertoires of 666 subjects were profiled by immunosequencing and related to cytomegalovirus serostatus. In a later genetic analysis, genome-wide SNP genotypes for about three fifths of the roughly 670 donors were used, and that subset was treated as a discovery cohort.

Study-level results and caveats: Most TCR sequences were seen in very few donors, while some public TCRs were found in many individuals. A later genetic analysis reported fewer N-insertions in productive TCRs among donors in an Asian-associated ancestry cluster than the approximately 670-donor mean. Most CMV-associated TCR beta chains appeared to be HLA-restricted in a later analysis, and the HLA associations seemed to be driven largely by CMV exposure. In vitro tests confirmed that a few of the cytomegalovirus-associated TCR beta chains recognize cytomegalovirus antigens. The only immune exposure information available for the cohort was CMV serostatus. Because HLA typing was missing for some donors at each locus, association tests included only the typed subset. The authors suggested that the approach could potentially be extended to other disease states and immunological phenotypes. Because counts were too low, some 16 rarely observed V segments, including chromosome 9 orphons, were excluded from the earlier analysis of 587 of the donors. A total of about 180 TCR beta chains were listed by the study as associated with cytomegalovirus. In a later analysis, 16,951 TCR beta sequences were associated with specific HLA alleles at a false discovery rate of 0.05. Sequencing depth was assumed to be roughly uniform across donors in the presence/absence analyses, though that assumption may not hold. Some IMGT-functional V segments, including TRBV6-2 and TRBV6-3, could not be distinguished by the 87-base-pair reads and were therefore excluded. Correlated functional status among segregating V segments might reflect linkage disequilibrium, but an unknown experimental factor could not be ruled out. In a later genetic analysis, a missense DCLRE1C variant was associated with V-gene and J-gene trimming of TCR beta chains, and the association was replicated in an independent cohort. The cohort was sequenced for TCR beta chains only, and without alpha or paired-chain data the features that could be detected were limited. In a later analysis, the rate of TCR association differed among HLA loci, with DRB1 alleles having the most associated TCRs and HLA-C alleles having the fewest. The classifier was reported to diagnose cytomegalovirus status with high specificity and sensitivity in both the original and validation cohorts. In a later analysis, several top co-occurrence clusters were reported to appear linked to parvovirus B19, influenza, CMV and Epstein-Barr virus. A group of highly shared sequence variants was considered likely to be a technical artifact of the sequencing pipeline. A further reported finding was that TCR beta sequences accurately predicted the HLA-A and HLA-B alleles for most subjects in the first cohort. In an earlier analysis of some 640 of the donors, most TCR beta V segments were observed in productive rearrangements about 87% or about 30% of the time, broadly matching IMGT annotations. Strong co-occurrence of HLA alleles, especially DR and DQ, made assigning TCR associations to individual alleles difficult. In a later analysis, HLA-associated TCR beta chains showed more clonal expansion and lower generation probabilities than non-associated chains that were equally common.

From the cysteine through the phenylalanine, the CDR3 covers 16 amino acids. Of all the DNA, just the CDR3 is kept, 48 bases in frame from base 1. Germline trimming: 2 bases from V, 4 bases from J; junction bases outside gene matches: 10. Taken from the germline V gene, the CDR1 and CDR2 loops are SGDLS and YYNGEE. The cohort was made up of 500 to 850 healthy bone marrow donors. All cohort members were sampled while nominally healthy, although unrecorded immune exposures were likely present. The donor tested CMV seropositive and was one of the 289 seropositive cohort members. Every donor gave a peripheral blood sample, and the peripheral blood mononuclear cells from that sample were used for TCR beta sequencing. Genomic DNA extraction from the blood cell samples was performed with the Qiagen DNeasy Blood Extraction Kit. Receptors were amplified or captured by the immunoSEQ multiplex PCR assay. For the multiplex PCR, a mixture combining 60 forward primers for TCR Vbeta segments and 13 reverse primers for TCR Jbeta segments was used. The CDR3 region of rearranged TCR beta genes was amplified from genomic DNA by a multiplex PCR assay. On the Illumina HiSeq System, the amplified TCR beta libraries were sequenced as 87-base-pair reads. Under the source paper's analysis protocol: A later analysis tallied tens of millions of unique TCR beta chains across the 550 to 850 repertoires, and roughly 11 million of those chains were shared by two or more donors. Raw reads were error-corrected and collapsed into unique sequences by a nearest-neighbor algorithm in which closely related sequences were merged to remove PCR and sequencing errors. Alignment of CDR3 sequences to IMGT reference sequences was used to assign V, D and J gene segments. For a sequence to be retained, a match of at least six nucleotides was required to both a V gene segment and a J gene segment. A rearrangement counted as productive if the CDR3 had no stop codons and remained in frame with V and J, and every other rearrangement counted as non-productive. CDR3 was defined by IMGT convention, running from the second conserved V-encoded cysteine to the conserved J-encoded phenylalanine. Sequences without an unambiguous match to a single V gene segment were excluded from the earlier analysis of a few hundred of the donors. An earlier analysis of several hundred of the donors classified V segments as functional when productive rearrangements were above 56.7% and as segregating when the standard deviation between donors was above 5%. To diagnose cytomegalovirus status from the catalog of TCR beta chain sequences, a statistical classification framework was built. A later analysis assigned V and J genes by comparing TCR nucleotide sequences with IMGT/GENE-DB human TR gene sequences. Using the TCRdist pipeline, a later analysis assigned CDR3 sequences along with most-parsimonious VDJ recombination scenarios. In a later analysis, each TCR beta chain was defined by its CDR3 amino acid sequence together with its V-gene family, and reads without a unique V-gene family were excluded. A later analysis removed 450 to 600 highly shared, low-generation-probability nucleotide sequences to deal with suspected cross-contamination and a sequencing artifact. In a later analysis, a clonal expansion index was calculated for each public chain from normalized within-repertoire ranks of inferred template counts. Generation probabilities in a later analysis came from a VDJ recombination model fitted to out-of-frame rearrangements, and those results were checked against IGoR. Hypergeometric tests were used in a later analysis to score TCR-TCR, TCR-HLA and TCR-CMV co-occurrence, with a repertoire-size bias correction applied to the TCR pairs. A later analysis estimated false discovery rates by permuting HLA or CMV assignments 20 times. In a later analysis, co-occurring TCRs were grouped using DBSCAN, with TCRdist sequence similarity added in when clustering inside HLA-allele-positive subsets. Co-occurrence clustering excluded repertoires with fewer than 30,000 or more than 120,000 public chains, plus five with anomalous nucleotide sharing. TCRdb retrieved this table from immuneACCESS and kept in-frame rearrangements only. Not all clones are present; in checked studies, unresolved V genes account for under half, and no reason is known for the remainder. From that table come the V and J calls and clone size; the DNA was used to work out D and trimming. This sample holds approximately 200,000 clones; 79% were observed only once. Approximately 1.5% of the sample lies in the top ten.

Note on this clone: This clone's antigen is unknown. One base away there is no much larger clone; base qualities are not given.

The receptor was derived from a girl between 10 and 17 years old in good health and CMV-seropositive. Recombination linked TRBV9 to TRBJ2-7, and 9 junctional nucleotides match TRBD1. The sequenced material came from PBMCs. The sequence in DNA is TGTGCCAGCAGCGTTTCCCCGGGGGACAGGGTGTACGAGCAGTACTTC. Translation gives CASSVSPGDRVYEQYF.